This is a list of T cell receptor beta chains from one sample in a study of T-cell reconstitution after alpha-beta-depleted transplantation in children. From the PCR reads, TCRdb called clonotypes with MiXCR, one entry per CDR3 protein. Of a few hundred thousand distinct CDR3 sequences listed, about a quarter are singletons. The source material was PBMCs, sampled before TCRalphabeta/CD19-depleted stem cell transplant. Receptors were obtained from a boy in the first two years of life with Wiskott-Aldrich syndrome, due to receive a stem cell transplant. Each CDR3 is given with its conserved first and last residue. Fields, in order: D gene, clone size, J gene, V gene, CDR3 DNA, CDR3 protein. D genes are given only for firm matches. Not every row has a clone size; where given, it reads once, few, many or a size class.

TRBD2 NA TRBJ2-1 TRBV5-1 TGCGCCAGCAGCGTGGGACTAGCGGGATTAGAGCAGTTCTTC CASSVGLAGLEQFF
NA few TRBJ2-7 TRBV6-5 TGTGCCAGCAGCCACTCCCCACTCTACGAGCAGTACTTC CASSHSPLYEQYF
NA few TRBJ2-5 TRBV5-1 TGCGCTTCGGCAGGGAAAGAGACCCAGTACTTC CASAGKETQYF
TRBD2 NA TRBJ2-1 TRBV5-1 TGCGCCAGCAGCGCACTAGCGGGAAATGAGCAGTTCTTC CASSALAGNEQFF
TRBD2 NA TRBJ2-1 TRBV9 TGTGCCAGCAGCCTCACTAGCGGACGCCAGGGTGAGCAGTTCTTC CASSLTSGRQGEQFF
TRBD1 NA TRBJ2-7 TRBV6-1 TGTGCCAGCAGTCGCTTGACAGGGATATACGAGCAGTACTTC CASSRLTGIYEQYF
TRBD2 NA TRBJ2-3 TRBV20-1 TGCAGTGCTAGTCCCCTAGCGGGAGGGCCAGGCACAGATACGCAGTATTTT CSASPLAGGPGTDTQYF
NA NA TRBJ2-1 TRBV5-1 TGCGCCAGCAGCTTGGCCGCCGGACGCTCCTACAATGAGCAGTTCTTC CASSLAAGRSYNEQFF
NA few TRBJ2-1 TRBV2 TGTGCCAGCAGTGAAGTGACTTATAACAATGAGCAGTTCTTC CASSEVTYNNEQFF
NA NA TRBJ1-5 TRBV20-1 TGCAGTGCTAGTTCGGGGTTTAGCAATCAGCCCCAGCATTTT CSASSGFSNQPQHF
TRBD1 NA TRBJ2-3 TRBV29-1 TGCAGCGTTGAAGATACTGGACAGGGAAGGACAGATACGCAGTATTTT CSVEDTGQGRTDTQYF
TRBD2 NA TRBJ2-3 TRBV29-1 TGCAGCGTTGAAGTCTGGAGCGGGAGAAGCACAGATACGCAGTATTTT CSVEVWSGRSTDTQYF
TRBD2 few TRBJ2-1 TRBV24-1 TGTGCCACCAGTGACCAGGTGTCCGGGAGGGCCGGGAATGAGCAGTTCTTC CATSDQVSGRAGNEQFF
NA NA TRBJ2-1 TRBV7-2 TGTGCCAGCAGCTTAGTCCAGAGGGAGCAGTTCTTC CASSLVQREQFF
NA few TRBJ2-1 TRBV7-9 TGTGCCAGCCGTACTACGGACAGTAATGAGCAGTTCTTC CASRTTDSNEQFF
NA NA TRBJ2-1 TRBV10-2 TGCGCCAGCAGTGAGTCGAGAGGATGGGACTACAATGAGCAGTTCTTC CASSESRGWDYNEQFF
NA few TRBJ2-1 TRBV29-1 TGCAGCATCTACCGAACCGACAGACGCTCCTACAATGAGCAGTTCTTC CSIYRTDRRSYNEQFF
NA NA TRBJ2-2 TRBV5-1 TGCGCCAGCAGCTTGTTGAGTGGCGCAGGAGACACCGGGGAGCTGTTTTTT CASSLLSGAGDTGELFF
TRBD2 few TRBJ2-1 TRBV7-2 TGTGCCAGCAGCTTAGTAGGGGGTAGCGGGAGCTACAATGAGCAGTTCTTC CASSLVGGSGSYNEQFF
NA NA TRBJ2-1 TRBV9 TGTGCCAGCAGCGTAGCGGGGGCTCCCCTCGAGGAGCAGTTCTTC CASSVAGAPLEEQFF
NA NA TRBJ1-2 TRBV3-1 TGTGCCAGCAGCCAAGATCGGCTGGACTATGGCTACACCTTC CASSQDRLDYGYTF
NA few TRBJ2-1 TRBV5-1 TGCGCCAGCAGCCAGACTCTGACAGCCTACAATGAGCAGTTCTTC CASSQTLTAYNEQFF
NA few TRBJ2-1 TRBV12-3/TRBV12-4 TGTGCCAGCAGTATCGGGCCGGGCAATGAGCAGTTCTTC CASSIGPGNEQFF
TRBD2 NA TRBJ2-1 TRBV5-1 TGCGCCAGCAGCCCGGGACTAGCAAACGGTGAGCAGTTCTTC CASSPGLANGEQFF
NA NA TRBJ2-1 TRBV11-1 TGTGCCAGCAGCTTATGGGTAGGGACATGGGGTCCGAATGAGCAGTTCTTC CASSLWVGTWGPNEQFF
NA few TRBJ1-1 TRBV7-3 TGTGCCAGCAGCTTGACCAGATACACTGAAGCTTTCTTT CASSLTRYTEAFF
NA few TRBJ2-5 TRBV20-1 TGCAGTGCTAGATTGTCAGTTCAAGAGACCCAGTACTTC CSARLSVQETQYF
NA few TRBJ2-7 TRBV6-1 TGTGCCAGCAGTGAAGTTGCTGGGGGCCGCGAGCAGTACTTC CASSEVAGGREQYF
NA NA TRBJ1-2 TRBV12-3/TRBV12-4 TGTGCCAGCAGTTTAACAGGGAACGGCGGCTACACCTTC CASSLTGNGGYTF
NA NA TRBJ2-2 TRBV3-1 TGTGCCAGCAGGCGATATCTTGACACCGGGGAGCTGTTTTTT CASRRYLDTGELFF
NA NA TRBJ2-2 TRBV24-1 TGTGCCACCCGGGGCCAAGGGGCCGGGGAGCTGTTTTTT CATRGQGAGELFF
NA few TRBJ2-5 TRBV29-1 TGCAGCGTTGAGGAACAGGGTTCCGAGACCCAGTACTTC CSVEEQGSETQYF
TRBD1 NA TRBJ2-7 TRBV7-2 TGTGCCAGCAGCCAAACGCCAGGGGGTTCGTACGAGCAGTACTTC CASSQTPGGSYEQYF
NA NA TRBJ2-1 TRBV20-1 TGCAGTGCTATTAGCCCCAGGGGCAATGAGCAGTTCTTC CSAISPRGNEQFF
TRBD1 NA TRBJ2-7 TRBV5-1 TGCGCCAGCAGCTTGAGTCGTAAAAAGGGACAGGAAAGAATCGAGCAGTACTTC CASSLSRKKGQERIEQYF
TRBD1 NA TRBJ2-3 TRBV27 TGTGCCAGCAGTAGAGGGACAGTTTCTAGCACAGATACGCAGTATTTT CASSRGTVSSTDTQYF
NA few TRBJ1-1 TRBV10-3 TGTGCCATCAGTGATCTGGGGATGTGGAACACTGAAGCTTTCTTT CAISDLGMWNTEAFF
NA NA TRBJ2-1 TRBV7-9 TGTGCCAGCAGCTACCCAGCTAGTAACTATGAGCAGTTCTTC CASSYPASNYEQFF
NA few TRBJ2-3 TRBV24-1 TGTGCCACCAGTGATACTAAAGATACGCAGTATTTT CATSDTKDTQYF
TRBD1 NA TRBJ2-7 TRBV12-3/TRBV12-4 TGTGCCAGCAGCTTCGACAGGGGGTCCTACGAGCAGTACTTC CASSFDRGSYEQYF
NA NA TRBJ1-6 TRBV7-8 TGTGCCAGCAGCTTTAGACCCCCGAAGGCGGTTAATTCACCCCTCCACTTT CASSFRPPKAVNSPLHF
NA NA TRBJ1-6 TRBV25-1 TGTGCCAGCAGTGAATATCTCACCTCGGGAAGTTCACCCCTCCACTTT CASSEYLTSGSSPLHF
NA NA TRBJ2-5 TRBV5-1 TGCGCCAGCAGCGCGGTTCCGGTCGGCGAGACCCAGTACTTC CASSAVPVGETQYF
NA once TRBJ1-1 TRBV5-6 TGTGCCAGCAGCTTGGCGGGTCGGAACGCTGAAGCTTTCTTT CASSLAGRNAEAFF
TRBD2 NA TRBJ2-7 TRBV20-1 TGCAGTGCACATGGGACTAGCGGGAGATTTGTGCGGCAGTACTTC CSAHGTSGRFVRQYF
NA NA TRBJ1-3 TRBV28 TGTGCCAGCAGTTTAGGTCCCTGGAGCGGAAACACCATATATTTT CASSLGPWSGNTIYF
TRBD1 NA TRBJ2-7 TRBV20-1 TGCAGTGCTGGGACAGTCTCCTACGAGCAGTACTTC CSAGTVSYEQYF
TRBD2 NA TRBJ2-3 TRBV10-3 TGTGCCATCAGTCAGATAGCGGGAGGGAGCACAGATACGCAGTATTTT CAISQIAGGSTDTQYF
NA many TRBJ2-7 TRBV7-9 TGTGCCAGCAGCGACGGGACTTCCTACGAGCAGTACTTC CASSDGTSYEQYF
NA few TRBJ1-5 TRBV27 TGTGCCAGCACCTCCAGACCGAATAGCAATCAGCCCCAGCATTTT CASTSRPNSNQPQHF
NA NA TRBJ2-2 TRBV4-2 TGTGCCAGCAGCCACAGACCCGGGGAGCTGTTTTTT CASSHRPGELFF